Shown below are 5 T cell receptor beta chains from a single sample sequenced in a study of identical twins. TCRdb independently ran MiXCR on the 5' RACE reads; one entry per CDR3 protein. The table records under 350,000 distinct CDR3 sequences, 9.5% of them present only once. This sample also belongs to another study, concerning yellow fever vaccine responses in identical twins.

Sequencing was done on a sample of CD8+ T cells sorted from blood. The source is a woman between 18 and 29 years old in good health.

This clonotype has a count of ten or more. The rearrangement joins TRBV6-6 to TRBJ2-7; 10 nucleotides line up with TRBD1. J was trimmed by 1 base and V by 6 bases; bases with no gene match: 0. Germline V gene sequence: CDR1 MNHNY, CDR2 SVGAGI (reference sequence). The CDR3 extends over 13 amino acids. CDR3 sequence (DNA): TGTGCCAGCAGGGGACAGGGGTCCTACGAGCAGTACTTC. Amino acids: CASRGQGSYEQYF.

Of note for this clonotype: The CDR3 carries no conserved terminal phenylalanine or tryptophan, so it likely arises from a read error. The chain is built from TRBV20-1 and TRBJ2-3; TRBD2 agrees at 13 bases. CDR1 is DFQATT, CDR2 SNEGSKA, per germline (reference sequence). This CDR3 region has 15 residues. Unmatched junction bases numbered 4, after V lost 3 bases and J lost 4 bases. The CDR3 region has the DNA TGCAGTGCTAGGGAACTAGCGGGGGGGTCAGATACGCAGTATTTA. This codes for CSARELAGGSDTQYL.

This clonotype was observed a handful of times. The genes are TRBV7-9 and TRBJ2-2; 10 nucleotides align to TRBD1. The germline CDR1 and CDR2 sequences are SEHNR and FQNEAQ (reference sequence). CDR3 length: 17 amino acids. V shed 4 bases and J 5 bases; nucleotides not matched to a gene: 10. The CDR3 bases are TGTGCCAGCAGCTCCCTTGACAGGGGGCGCCGGACCGGGGAGCTGTTTTTT. It translates to CASSSLDRGRRTGELFF.

The chain carries TRBV4-3 and TRBJ1-4, with TRBD1 matching over 9 bases. The V gene end was trimmed by 1 base and the J gene end by 8 bases; junction bases not matched to a gene: 5. The CDR3 is made up of 15 amino acids. From germline, CDR1 is LGHNA and CDR2 YSLEER. CDR3 coding DNA: TGCGCCAGCAGCCAAGGGGACAGGGCTGACGAAAAACTGTTTTTT. Translating it yields CASSQGDRADEKLFF.

This clonotype was recorded at least ten times. This chain joins TRBV29-1 and TRBJ2-1; a weak D match, TRBD2 (5 bases). The V gene's germline CDR1 is SQVTM and CDR2 ANQGSEA. The CDR3 spans 13 residues. Trimming took off 4 bases at V and 9 bases at J, with 16 bases between the two ends. DNA of the CDR3: TGCAGCGTTGCGTTAGGAGAGGAGGTTGAGCAGTTCTTC. It encodes CSVALGEEVEQFF.